The 19 T cell receptor beta chains listed next were all sequenced from one sample in a study of T cells in Graves' hyperthyroidism and ophthalmopathy. Amplified TCR beta CDR3 regions came from RNA transcripts. Carried out on the TCR CDR3, a first-round RT-PCR used the HTBI primer set. From the multiplex PCR reads, TCRdb called clonotypes with MiXCR, one entry per CDR3 protein. Altogether approximately 590,000 distinct CDR3 sequences are present, about 15% being singletons, with the ten largest covering about 7%. The sequencing input was blood. The receptors stem from a woman under 40 with Graves' hyperthyroidism.

J is TRBJ2-5 and V is TRBV4-1, with TRBD2 identical over 13 bases. V was clipped by 0 bases and J by 7 bases; unmatched bases: 20. The CDR3 has 21 residues. Looked up from germline, CDR1 is MGHRA and CDR2 is YSYEKL. CDR3 nucleotides: TGCGCCAGCAGCCAAGAAACAGGTGGACTAGCGGGAGACCATCTTGTGGGGACCCAGTACTTC. This gives the protein CASSQETGGLAGDHLVGTQYF.

This sequence joins TRBV7-3 and TRBJ2-6, with TRBD1 as a possible D gene (5 bases). V was trimmed by 0 bases and J by 2 bases, leaving 5 bases between them. The CDR3 covers 15 residues. The V gene's germline CDR1 is SGHTA and CDR2 FQGTGA. CDR3 nucleotides: TGTGCCAGCAGCTTAACCAGGGCTGGGGCCAACGTCCTGACTTTC. Translated, it gives CASSLTRAGANVLTF.

This clonotype was observed at least ten times. This chain connects TRBV28 to TRBJ2-1; 8 bases fit TRBD2. The CDR3 is made up of 18 amino acids. V lost 5 bases to trimming and J lost 0 bases; unmatched junction nucleotides: 12. Germline-derived CDR1 and CDR2 are MDHEN and SYDVKM. The CDR3 is CASSPPGTRLISYNEQFF. The CDR3 nucleotides are TGTGCCAGCAGTCCCCCGGGGACTAGATTGATCTCCTACAATGAGCAGTTCTTC.

The table lists this clonotype with a few counts. V usage is TRBV3-1 and J usage is TRBJ2-1; no definite D call. Germline V lookup: CDR1 LGHDT, CDR2 YNNKEL (reference sequence). The CDR3 runs to 13 residues. The V end lost 5 bases, the J end lost 4 bases, and 9 bases lay between the germline ends. This CDR3 reads CASSTASYNEQFF. Written as DNA, the CDR3 is TGTGCCAGCAGCACCGCCTCTTACAATGAGCAGTTCTTC.

The J gene is TRBJ1-5, the V gene TRBV24-1, with 7 nucleotides matching TRBD1. V lost 2 bases, J lost 4 bases, and 10 bases stayed unmatched. The CDR3 contains 17 residues. In germline, CDR1 is KGHDR, CDR2 SFDVKD. The CDR3 bases are TGTGCCACCAGTGATTCGGCCGACAGGGCCCTTAATCAGCCCCAGCATTTT. It is translated as CATSDSADRALNQPQHF.

J is TRBJ2-2 and V is TRBV28; 8 positions match TRBD2. CDR3 length: 15 residues. The junction had 3 bases not matched to a gene; V was cut back by 3 bases and J by 3 bases. Germline V CDR1 and CDR2: MDHEN, SYDVKM. The CDR3: CASSFLGLDTGELFF. The CDR3 DNA is TGTGCCAGCAGTTTCTTGGGACTAGACACCGGGGAGCTGTTTTTT.

Many counts were recorded for this clonotype. This sequence joins TRBV5-5 and TRBJ2-1, with 9 bases matching TRBD1. The junction had 4 bases not matched to a gene; V was cut back by 3 bases and J by 0 bases. Germline V lookup: CDR1 SGHKS, CDR2 YYEKEE (reference sequence). The CDR3 consists of 16 residues. CDR3 sequence: CASSWTGDPSYNEQFF. Here the CDR3 DNA reads TGTGCCAGCAGCTGGACAGGGGACCCCTCCTACAATGAGCAGTTCTTC. The entire variable domain, with the rest obtained from reference TRBV5-5 and TRBJ2-1, is as follows: DAGVTQSPTHLIKTRGQQVTLRCSPISGHKSVSWYQQVLGQGPQFIFQYYEKEERGRGNFPDRFSARQFPNYSSELNVNALLLGDSALYLCASSWTGDPSYNEQFFGPGTRLTVL.

This chain connects TRBV7-2 to TRBJ1-1, with D possibly matching TRBD1 (5 bases). This CDR3 is 14 amino acids long. Per the germline V gene, CDR1 is SGHTA and CDR2 is FQGNSA. Trimming removed 4 bases from V and 4 bases from J, with 13 bases in between. Here the CDR3 DNA reads TGTGCCAGCAGCTCCACCGCAGGGACCACTGAAGCTTTCTTT. This codes for CASSSTAGTTEAFF.

This clonotype was recorded a few times. J is TRBJ2-3 and V is TRBV10-2; D is unclear. Deletions cut 3 bases from V and 0 bases from J, with 16 bases between. The CDR3 runs 17 residues. Germline values: CDR1 WSHSY, CDR2 SAAADI. The CDR3 bases are TGCGCCAGCAGTGACCTTGGATCAGTCTCTAGCACAGATACGCAGTATTTT. This translates into CASSDLGSVSSTDTQYF.

The sample holds a few counts of this clonotype. The rearrangement uses TRBV20-1 and TRBJ2-2; perhaps TRBD2 as D (6 bases). The length of the CDR3 is 18 residues. The germline V gene has CDR1 DFQATT and CDR2 SNEGSKA (reference sequence). V was clipped by 6 bases and J by 2 bases, with 25 bases between them. This CDR3 reads CSAADIGQAGSNTGELFF. CDR3 bases: TGCAGTGCCGCGGATATCGGCCAGGCGGGATCTAACACCGGGGAGCTGTTTTTT.

Notes on this clonotype: Being one base from a much bigger clone, this may be a read error. The chain joins TRBV2 to TRBJ1-1, with D possibly being TRBD1 (5 bases). V was shortened by 0 bases and J by 1 base, with 18 bases between the two germline ends. Germline CDR1 is SNHLY and CDR2 is FYNNEI. This CDR3 has 18 amino acids. The CDR3, as DNA: TGTGCCAGCAGTGAAGCGGCCAGGGCGGTAGGTAGGAACACTGAAGCTTTCTTT. Residues: CASSEAARAVGRNTEAFF.

The V call is TRBV20-1, the J call TRBJ2-1; 14 bases are shared with TRBD2. V lost 0 bases and J lost 9; bases outside the gene matches: 4. The CDR3 spans 15 residues. Germline CDR1 and CDR2: DFQATT and SNEGSKA (reference sequence). The CDR3 DNA sequence: TGCAGTGCTAGAGATATGGGACTAGCGGGAGCTGAGCAGTTCTTC. Translating gives CSARDMGLAGAEQFF.

V and J are TRBV7-9 and TRBJ2-1; D gene uncertain. The CDR3 sequence is 14 residues long. The ends were cut back, 10 bases at V and 6 bases at J, with 19 bases in the middle. Germline V lookup: CDR1 SEHNR, CDR2 FQNEAQ (reference sequence). The CDR3 here is CAIISRSDLNEQFF. The DNA of the CDR3 is TGTGCCATTATATCGAGGTCAGACCTCAATGAGCAGTTCTTC. Using reference TRBV7-9 and TRBJ2-1 for the parts outside the CDR3, the full variable domain is DTGVSQNPRHKITKRGQNVTFRCDPISEHNRLYWYRQTLGQGPEFLTYFQNEAQLEKSRLLSDRFSAERPKGSFSTLEIQRTEQGDSAMYLCAIISRSDLNEQFFGPGTRLTVL.

This clonotype has ten or more counts. The chain recombines TRBV7-2 with TRBJ2-7; 10 nucleotides agree with TRBD1. From germline, CDR1 is SGHTA and CDR2 FQGNSA. This CDR3 is 14 amino acids long. With V trimmed by 5 bases and J by 0 bases, 1 base remained unmatched. DNA for the CDR3: TGTGCCAGCAGCGGACAGGGGGGCTCCTACGAGCAGTACTTC. This sequence encodes CASSGQGGSYEQYF.

Notes on this clonotype: This sequence may be a read error, since a much larger clone differs from it by one base. This chain uses TRBV7-9 with TRBJ2-5; D uncertain. The CDR3 is 12 amino acids. Trimming removed 5 bases from V and 0 bases from J, with 4 bases in between. Looked up from germline, CDR1 is SEHNR and CDR2 is FQNEAQ (reference sequence). The CDR3 loop reads CASSEYQETQYF. CDR3 in DNA: TGTGCCAGCAGCGAGTACCAAGAGACCCAGTACTTC.

This clonotype came up a few times. The chain employs TRBV5-1 and TRBJ2-2, with D perhaps TRBD1 (6 bases). Germline V gives CDR1 SGHRS, CDR2 YFSETQ. V was shortened by 0 bases and J by 5 bases, with 20 bases between the two germline ends. The CDR3 covers 18 residues. The CDR3 spells CASSLGMNWGRLTGELFF. The CDR3 DNA sequence: TGCGCCAGCAGCTTGGGAATGAATTGGGGGCGTTTAACCGGGGAGCTGTTTTTT.

This clonotype was recorded a few times. The rearrangement joins TRBV5-1 to TRBJ2-5; D is perhaps TRBD1 (6 bases). Germline V gene data show CDR1 as SGHRS and CDR2 as YFSETQ. The CDR3 has 15 residues. Trimming left V 6 bases short and J 1 base short, with 16 bases between. The CDR3 loop reads CASNPMGAVQETQYF. The CDR3 nucleotides are TGCGCCAGCAACCCTATGGGGGCGGTCCAAGAGACCCAGTACTTC.

This clonotype was recorded at least ten times. V usage is TRBV11-2 and J usage is TRBJ1-3, with D uncertain. Looked up from germline, CDR1 is SGHAT and CDR2 is FQNNGV. Trimming left V 4 bases short and J 4 bases short, with 5 bases between. The CDR3 sequence is 12 residues long. CDR3 in amino acids: CASSSFGNTIYF. The DNA of the CDR3 is TGTGCCAGCAGCTCGTTCGGAAACACCATATATTTT.

CDR3 DNA sequence: TGTGCCAGCAGCCAAGATCGTGATGGCTACACCTTC. It is translated as CASSQDRDGYTF. The J gene is TRBJ1-2, the V gene TRBV14; D gene uncertain. V was shortened by 0 bases and J by 6 bases, with 5 bases between the two germline ends. The germline V gene encodes CDR1 SGHDN and CDR2 FVKESK. This CDR3 region has 12 residues.